This paragraph reports one TCR beta chain. Antigen specificity is unknown. V gave up 3 bases and J gave up 7 bases, with 7 bases separating them. The CDR3 totals 13 residues. Germline values: CDR1 MNHNS, CDR2 SASEGT. Libraries were prepared by immunoSEQ multiplex PCR; TCRdb keeps only in-frame clonotypes and omits some of them. The profile shows roughly 89,000 clones, 80% to 95% of them singletons. This sample is drawn from a study of graft-versus-host responses after intestinal transplantation. Study-wide points: The marrow of recipients harbored GvH clones, and ileum or blood showed some of them first.

This clonotype was obtained from a human donor who received an intestinal transplant. The chain employs TRBV6-1 and TRBJ1-6, with D unclear. Sequencing used unstimulated CD4+ T cells sorted from spleen or lymph node cells, obtained before intestinal transplant. This CDR3 reads CASSEDFNSPLHF. The CDR3 DNA is TGTGCCAGCAGTGAGGACTTCAATTCACCCCTCCACTTT.